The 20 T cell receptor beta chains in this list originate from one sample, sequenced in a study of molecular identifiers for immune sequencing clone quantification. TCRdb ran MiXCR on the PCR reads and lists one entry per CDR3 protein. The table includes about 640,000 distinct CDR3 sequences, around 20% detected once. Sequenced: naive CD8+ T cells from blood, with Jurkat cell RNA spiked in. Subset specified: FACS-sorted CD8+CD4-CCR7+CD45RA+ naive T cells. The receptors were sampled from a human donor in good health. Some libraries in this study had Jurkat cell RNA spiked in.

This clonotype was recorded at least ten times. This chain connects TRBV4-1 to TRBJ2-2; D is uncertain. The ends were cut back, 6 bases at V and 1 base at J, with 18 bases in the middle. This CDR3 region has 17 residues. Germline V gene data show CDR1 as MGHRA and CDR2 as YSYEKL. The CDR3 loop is CASSPLKGQRNTGELFF. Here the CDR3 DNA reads TGCGCCAGCAGTCCGTTAAAGGGCCAACGGAACACCGGGGAGCTGTTTTTT.

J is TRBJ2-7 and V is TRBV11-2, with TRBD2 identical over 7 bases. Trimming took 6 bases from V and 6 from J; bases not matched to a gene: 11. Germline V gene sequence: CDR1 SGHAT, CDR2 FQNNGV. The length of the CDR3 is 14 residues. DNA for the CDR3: TGTGCCAGCAGGCAAGTAGCGGGTAGAGGCGAGCAGTACTTC. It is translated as CASRQVAGRGEQYF.

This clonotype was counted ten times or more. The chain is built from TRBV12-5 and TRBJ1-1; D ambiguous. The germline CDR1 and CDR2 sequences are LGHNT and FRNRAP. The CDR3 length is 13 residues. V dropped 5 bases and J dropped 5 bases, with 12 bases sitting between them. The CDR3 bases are TGTGCTAGTGGTCAATCACTAGAGACTGAAGCTTTCTTT. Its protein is CASGQSLETEAFF.

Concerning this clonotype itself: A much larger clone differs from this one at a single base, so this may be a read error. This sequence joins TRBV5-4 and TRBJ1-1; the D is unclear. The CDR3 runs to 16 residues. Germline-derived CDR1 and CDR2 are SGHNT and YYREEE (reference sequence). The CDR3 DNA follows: TGTGCCGGCAGCTTGGGAGATTTCGGGCCGAACACTGAAGCTTTCTTT. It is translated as CAGSLGDFGPNTEAFF.

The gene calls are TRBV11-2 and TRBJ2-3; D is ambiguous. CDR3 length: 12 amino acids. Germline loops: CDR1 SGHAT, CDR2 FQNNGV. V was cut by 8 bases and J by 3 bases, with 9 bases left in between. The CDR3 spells CASGVGTDTQYF. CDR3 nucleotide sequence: TGTGCCAGCGGGGTTGGAACAGATACGCAGTATTTT.

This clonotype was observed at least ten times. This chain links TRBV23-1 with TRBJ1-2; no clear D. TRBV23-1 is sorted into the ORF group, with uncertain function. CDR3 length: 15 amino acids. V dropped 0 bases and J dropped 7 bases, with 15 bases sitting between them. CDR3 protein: CASSQSGQILAGYTF. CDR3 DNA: TGCGCCAGCAGTCAATCAGGCCAGATTCTTGCTGGCTACACCTTC.

DNA for the CDR3: TGTGCCAGCAGCTTAGCTGTGGGAGAGACCCAGTACTTC. Its translation is CASSLAVGETQYF. The chain joins TRBV7-6 to TRBJ2-5; D remains unclear. Germline values: CDR1 SGHVS, CDR2 FNYEAQ. V lost 0 bases and J lost 4, with 6 bases in between. The CDR3 spans 13 residues.

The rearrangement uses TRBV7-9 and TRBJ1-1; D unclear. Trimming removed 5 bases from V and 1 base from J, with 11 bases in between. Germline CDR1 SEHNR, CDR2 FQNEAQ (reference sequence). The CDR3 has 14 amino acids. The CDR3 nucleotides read TGTGCCAGCAGCGGTGGCCCGGGGAACACTGAAGCTTTCTTT. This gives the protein CASSGGPGNTEAFF.

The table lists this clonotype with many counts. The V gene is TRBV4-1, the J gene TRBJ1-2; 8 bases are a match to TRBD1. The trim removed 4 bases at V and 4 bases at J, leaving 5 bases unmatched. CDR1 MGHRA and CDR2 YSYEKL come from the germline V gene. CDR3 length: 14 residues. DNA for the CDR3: TGCGCCAGCAGCCCGGACAGGGTCGCCTATGGCTACACCTTC. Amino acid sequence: CASSPDRVAYGYTF.

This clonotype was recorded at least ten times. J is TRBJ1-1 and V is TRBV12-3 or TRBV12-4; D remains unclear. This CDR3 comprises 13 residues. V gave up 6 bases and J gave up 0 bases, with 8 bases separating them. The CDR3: CASSPGLNTEAFF. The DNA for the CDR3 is TGTGCCAGCAGCCCTGGTTTGAACACTGAAGCTTTCTTT.

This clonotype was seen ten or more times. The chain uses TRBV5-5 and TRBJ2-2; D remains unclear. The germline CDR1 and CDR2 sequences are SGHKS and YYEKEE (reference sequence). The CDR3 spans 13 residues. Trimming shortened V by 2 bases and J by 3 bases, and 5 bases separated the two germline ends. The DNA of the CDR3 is TGTGCCAGCAGCTTCGTCTACACCGGGGAGCTGTTTTTT. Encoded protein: CASSFVYTGELFF. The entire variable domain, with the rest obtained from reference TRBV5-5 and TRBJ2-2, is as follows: DAGVTQSPTHLIKTRGQQVTLRCSPISGHKSVSWYQQVLGQGPQFIFQYYEKEERGRGNFPDRFSARQFPNYSSELNVNALLLGDSALYLCASSFVYTGELFFGEGSRLTVL.

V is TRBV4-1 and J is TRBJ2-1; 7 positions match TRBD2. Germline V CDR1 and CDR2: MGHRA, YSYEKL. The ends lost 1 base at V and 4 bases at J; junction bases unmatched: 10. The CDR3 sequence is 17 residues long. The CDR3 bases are TGCGCCAGCAGCCAAGGTGGGCTAGCGGAGTTTTACAATGAGCAGTTCTTC. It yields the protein CASSQGGLAEFYNEQFF.

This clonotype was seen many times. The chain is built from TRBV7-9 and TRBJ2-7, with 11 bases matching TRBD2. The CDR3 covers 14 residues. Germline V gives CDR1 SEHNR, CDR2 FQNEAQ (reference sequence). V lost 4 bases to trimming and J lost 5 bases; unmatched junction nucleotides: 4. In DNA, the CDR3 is TGTGCCAGCAGCTCTACTAGCGGGAGTAACGAGCAGTACTTC. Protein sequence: CASSSTSGSNEQYF.

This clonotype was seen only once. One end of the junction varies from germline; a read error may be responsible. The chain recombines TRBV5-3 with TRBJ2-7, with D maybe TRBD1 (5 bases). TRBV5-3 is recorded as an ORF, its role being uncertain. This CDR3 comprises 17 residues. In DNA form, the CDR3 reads TGTGCCAGCAGCTCCCAACCGCAGGGAAGTTTGATCCACGAGCAGTACTTC. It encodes CASSSQPQGSLIHEQYF.

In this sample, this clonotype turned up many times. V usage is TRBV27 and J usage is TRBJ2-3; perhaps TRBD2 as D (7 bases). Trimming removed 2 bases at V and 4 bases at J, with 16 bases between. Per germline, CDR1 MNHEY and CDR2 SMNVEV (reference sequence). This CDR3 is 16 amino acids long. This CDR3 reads CASSLVGGAGPDTQYF. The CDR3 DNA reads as TGTGCCAGCAGTTTAGTTGGGGGGGCGGGACCAGATACGCAGTATTTT.

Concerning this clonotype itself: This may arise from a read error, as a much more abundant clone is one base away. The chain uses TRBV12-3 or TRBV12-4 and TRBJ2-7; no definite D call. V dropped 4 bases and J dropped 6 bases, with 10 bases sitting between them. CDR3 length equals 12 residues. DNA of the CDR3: TGTGCCAGCAGTTCCGCCAGCTCCGAGCAGTACTTC. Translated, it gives CASSSASSEQYF.

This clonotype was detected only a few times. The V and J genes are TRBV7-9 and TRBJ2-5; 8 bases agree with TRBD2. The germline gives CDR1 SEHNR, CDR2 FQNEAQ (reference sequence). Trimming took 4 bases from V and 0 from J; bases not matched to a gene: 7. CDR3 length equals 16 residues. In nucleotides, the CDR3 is TGTGCCAGCAGCTCGCAGACTAGCGCGCACCAAGAGACCCAGTACTTC. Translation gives CASSSQTSAHQETQYF. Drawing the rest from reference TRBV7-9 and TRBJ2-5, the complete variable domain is DTGVSQNPRHKITKRGQNVTFRCDPISEHNRLYWYRQTLGQGPEFLTYFQNEAQLEKSRLLSDRFSAERPKGSFSTLEIQRTEQGDSAMYLCASSSQTSAHQETQYFGPGTRLLVL.

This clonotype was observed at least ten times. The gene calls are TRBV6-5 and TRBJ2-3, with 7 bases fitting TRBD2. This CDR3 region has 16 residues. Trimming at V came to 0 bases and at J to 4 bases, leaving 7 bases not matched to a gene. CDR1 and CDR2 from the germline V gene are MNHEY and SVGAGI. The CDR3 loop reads CASSYSLREMPDTQYF. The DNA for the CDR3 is TGTGCCAGCAGTTACTCTTTGCGGGAGATGCCAGATACGCAGTATTTT.

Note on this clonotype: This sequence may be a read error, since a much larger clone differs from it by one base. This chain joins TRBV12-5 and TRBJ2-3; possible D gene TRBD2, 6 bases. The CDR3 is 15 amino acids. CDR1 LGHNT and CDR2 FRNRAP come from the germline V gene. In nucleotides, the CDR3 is TGTGCTAGTGGTTTGTCTCTAGCGTCCACAGATGCGCAGTATTTT. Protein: CASGLSLASTDAQYF.

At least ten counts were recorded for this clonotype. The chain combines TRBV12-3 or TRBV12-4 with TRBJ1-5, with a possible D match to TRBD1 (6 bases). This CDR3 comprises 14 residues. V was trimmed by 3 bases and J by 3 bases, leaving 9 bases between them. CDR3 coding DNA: TGTGCCAGCAGTTTGGGGGACAACAATCAGCCCCAGCATTTT. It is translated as CASSLGDNNQPQHF.